The source of this T cell receptor beta chain is a study of cytomegalovirus exposure and HLA in healthy donors. General study findings and limits: Excluded were some V segments that proved indistinguishable, including TRBV6-2 and TRBV6-3. When a later analysis was performed, an Asian-associated ancestry cluster reportedly had fewer N-insertions than the approximately 600-donor mean.

Trimming pared 3 bases from V and 1 base from J, leaving 15 bases between. Germline loops: CDR1 PRHDT, CDR2 FYEKMQ (reference sequence). This CDR3 is built from 16 residues. With regard to this clone: As yet, its antigen is unknown.

The PCR employed 60 Vbeta primers together with 13 Jbeta primers. The protocol was immunoSEQ multiplex PCR, while the TCRdb copy is restricted to in-frame clones and leaves out a portion. Among 130,000 or so clones listed, about 80% were seen once. V is TRBV13 and J is TRBJ1-1; no clear D gene. The sequencing input was PBMCs. The receptor was derived from a man aged 25-45 years in good health and CMV-seronegative. The CDR3 DNA sequence: TGTGCCAGCAGCTTGGGCTTCGGCAGCTCGAACACTGAAGCTTTCTTT. Translation: CASSLGFGSSNTEAFF.